This paragraph reports one T cell receptor (beta chain). Some clones are missing from TCRdb's copy, which holds only in-frame ones; the method was immunoSEQ multiplex PCR. The sample has some 170,000 clones; around 90% are singletons. These data originate in a study of blood T cell repertoires in COVID-19. This CDR3 comprises 18 residues. The V and J ends lost 3 bases and 6 bases, in that order; junction bases with no gene match: 13. From germline, CDR1 is MNHEY and CDR2 SMNVEV (reference sequence). The rearrangement uses TRBV27 and TRBJ2-1, with 11 bases matching TRBD2. Sample: peripheral blood. The sequence derives from a woman aged 50 to 65 with acute or convalescent COVID-19. Written as DNA, the CDR3 is TGTGCCAGCAGTTTTTTAGCGGGAGGGCCTTTGCTCTTCAATGAGCAGTTCTTC. Translated, it gives CASSFLAGGPLLFNEQFF.